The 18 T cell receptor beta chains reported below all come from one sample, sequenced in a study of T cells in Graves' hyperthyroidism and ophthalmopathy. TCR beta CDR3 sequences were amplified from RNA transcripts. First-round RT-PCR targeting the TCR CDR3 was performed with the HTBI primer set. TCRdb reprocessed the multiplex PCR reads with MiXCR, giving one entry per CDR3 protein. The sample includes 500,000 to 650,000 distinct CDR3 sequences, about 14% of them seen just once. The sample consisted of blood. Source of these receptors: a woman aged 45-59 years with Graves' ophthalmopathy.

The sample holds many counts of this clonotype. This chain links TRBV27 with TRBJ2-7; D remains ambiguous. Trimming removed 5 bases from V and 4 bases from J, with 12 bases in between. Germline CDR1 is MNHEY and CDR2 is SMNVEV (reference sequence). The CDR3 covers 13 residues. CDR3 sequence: CASSPNNPYEQYF. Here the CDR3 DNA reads TGTGCCAGCAGTCCCAATAATCCGTACGAGCAGTACTTC.

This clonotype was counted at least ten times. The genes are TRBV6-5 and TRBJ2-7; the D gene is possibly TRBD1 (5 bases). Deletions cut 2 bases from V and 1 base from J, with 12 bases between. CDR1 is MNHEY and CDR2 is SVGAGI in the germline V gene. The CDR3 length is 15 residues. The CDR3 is CASSYESGISYEQYF. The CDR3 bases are TGTGCCAGCAGTTACGAGTCAGGGATATCCTACGAGCAGTACTTC.

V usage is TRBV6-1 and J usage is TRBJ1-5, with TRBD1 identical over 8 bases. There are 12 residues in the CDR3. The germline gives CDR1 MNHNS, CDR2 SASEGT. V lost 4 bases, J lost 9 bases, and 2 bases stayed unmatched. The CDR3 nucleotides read TGTGCCAGCAGTGGTGACAGGGGGCCCCAGCATTTT. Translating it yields CASSGDRGPQHF.

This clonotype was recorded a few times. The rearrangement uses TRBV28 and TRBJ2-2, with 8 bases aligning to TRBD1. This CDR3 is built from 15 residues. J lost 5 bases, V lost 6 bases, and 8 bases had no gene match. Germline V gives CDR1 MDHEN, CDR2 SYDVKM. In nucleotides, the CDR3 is TGTGCCAGCAGCTCGGGACAGGCGAGGACCGGGGAGCTGTTTTTT. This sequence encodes CASSSGQARTGELFF.

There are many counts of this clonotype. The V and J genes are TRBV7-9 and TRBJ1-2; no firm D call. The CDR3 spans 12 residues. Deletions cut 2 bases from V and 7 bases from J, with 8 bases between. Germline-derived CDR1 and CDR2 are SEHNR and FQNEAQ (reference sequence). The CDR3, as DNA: TGTGCCAGCAGCTTAATCACGGTTGGCTACACCTTC. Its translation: CASSLITVGYTF. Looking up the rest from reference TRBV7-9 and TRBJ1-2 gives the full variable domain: DTGVSQNPRHKITKRGQNVTFRCDPISEHNRLYWYRQTLGQGPEFLTYFQNEAQLEKSRLLSDRFSAERPKGSFSTLEIQRTEQGDSAMYLCASSLITVGYTFGSGTRLTVV.

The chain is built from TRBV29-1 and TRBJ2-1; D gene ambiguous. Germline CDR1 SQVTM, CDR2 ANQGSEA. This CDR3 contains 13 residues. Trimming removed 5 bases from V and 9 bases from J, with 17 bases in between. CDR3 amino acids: CSVFATEIGEQFF. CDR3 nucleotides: TGCAGCGTTTTTGCCACGGAGATAGGTGAGCAGTTCTTC.

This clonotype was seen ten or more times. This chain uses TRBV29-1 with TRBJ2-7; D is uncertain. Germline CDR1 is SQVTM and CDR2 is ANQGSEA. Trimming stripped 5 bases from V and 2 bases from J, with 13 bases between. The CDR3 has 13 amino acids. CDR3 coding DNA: TGCAGCGTTCAGGTCCGGGCTACCTACGAGCAGTACTTC. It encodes CSVQVRATYEQYF.

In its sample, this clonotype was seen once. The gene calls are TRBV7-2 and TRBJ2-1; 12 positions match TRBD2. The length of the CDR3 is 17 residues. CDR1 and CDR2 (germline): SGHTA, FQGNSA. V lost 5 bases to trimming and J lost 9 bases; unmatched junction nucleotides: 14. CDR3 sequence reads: CASSAYTLAGGTPEQFF. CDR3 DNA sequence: TGTGCCAGCAGCGCTTATACTCTAGCGGGAGGGACCCCTGAGCAGTTCTTC.

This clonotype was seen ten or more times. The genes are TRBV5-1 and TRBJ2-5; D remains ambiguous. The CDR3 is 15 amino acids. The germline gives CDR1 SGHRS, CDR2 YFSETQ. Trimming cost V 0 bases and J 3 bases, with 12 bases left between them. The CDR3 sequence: CASSLGFSVKETQYF. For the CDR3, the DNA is TGCGCCAGCAGCTTGGGCTTTTCCGTCAAAGAGACCCAGTACTTC.

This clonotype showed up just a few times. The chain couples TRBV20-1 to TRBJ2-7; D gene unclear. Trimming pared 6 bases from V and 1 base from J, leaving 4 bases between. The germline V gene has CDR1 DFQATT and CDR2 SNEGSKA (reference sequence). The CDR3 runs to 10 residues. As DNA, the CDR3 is TGCAGTGCCCGTTCCTACGAGCAGTACTTC. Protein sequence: CSARSYEQYF.

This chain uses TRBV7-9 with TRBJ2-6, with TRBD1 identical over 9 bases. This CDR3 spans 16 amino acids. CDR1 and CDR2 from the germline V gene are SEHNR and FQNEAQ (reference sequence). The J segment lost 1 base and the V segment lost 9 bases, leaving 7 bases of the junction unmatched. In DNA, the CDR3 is TGTGCCAGGGACAGGGGTATAACTTCTGGGGCCAACGTCCTGACTTTC. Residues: CARDRGITSGANVLTF.

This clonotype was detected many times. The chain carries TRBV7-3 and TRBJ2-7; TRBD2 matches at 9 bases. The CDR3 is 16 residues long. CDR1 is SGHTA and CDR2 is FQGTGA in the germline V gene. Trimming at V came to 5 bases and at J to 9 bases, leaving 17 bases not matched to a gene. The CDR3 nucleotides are TGTGCCAGCAGCCCCCTGGTGGCTAGCGGGATTATGGTGCAGTACTTC. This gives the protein CASSPLVASGIMVQYF.

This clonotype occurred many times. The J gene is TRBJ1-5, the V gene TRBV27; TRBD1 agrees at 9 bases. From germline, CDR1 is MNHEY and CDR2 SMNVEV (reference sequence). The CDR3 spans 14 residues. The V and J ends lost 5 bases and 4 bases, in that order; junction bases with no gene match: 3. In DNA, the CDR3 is TGTGCCAGCAGTAAACAGGGGGCGAATCAGCCCCAGCATTTT. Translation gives CASSKQGANQPQHF.

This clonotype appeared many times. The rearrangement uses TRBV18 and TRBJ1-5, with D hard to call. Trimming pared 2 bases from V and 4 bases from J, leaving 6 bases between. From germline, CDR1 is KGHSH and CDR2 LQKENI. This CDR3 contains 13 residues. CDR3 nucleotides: TGTGCCAGCTCACCAACTGTTAATCAGCCCCAGCATTTT. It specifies CASSPTVNQPQHF.

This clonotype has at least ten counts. The CDR3 is CASSESQGFLPAEAFF. The DNA of the CDR3 is TGCGCCAGCAGTGAGTCTCAGGGATTCCTGCCAGCTGAAGCTTTCTTT. The chain employs TRBV10-2 and TRBJ1-1; TRBD1 is a possible D gene (5 bases). This CDR3 comprises 16 residues. V gave up 0 bases and J gave up 6 bases, with 17 bases separating them. Germline V gives CDR1 WSHSY, CDR2 SAAADI.

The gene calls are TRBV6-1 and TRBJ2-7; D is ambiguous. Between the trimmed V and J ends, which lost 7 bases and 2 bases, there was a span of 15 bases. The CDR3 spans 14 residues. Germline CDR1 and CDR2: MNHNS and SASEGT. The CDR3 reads CASTGLTGTYEQYF. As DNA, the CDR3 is TGTGCCAGCACAGGCCTGACCGGCACCTACGAGCAGTACTTC.

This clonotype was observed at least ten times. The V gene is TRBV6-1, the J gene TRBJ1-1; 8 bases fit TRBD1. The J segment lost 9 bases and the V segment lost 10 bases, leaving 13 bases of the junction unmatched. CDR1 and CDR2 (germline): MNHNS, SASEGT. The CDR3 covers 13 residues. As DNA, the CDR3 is TGTGCCACTATCAAGCAGGGGGCAATACAAGCTTTCTTT. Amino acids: CATIKQGAIQAFF.

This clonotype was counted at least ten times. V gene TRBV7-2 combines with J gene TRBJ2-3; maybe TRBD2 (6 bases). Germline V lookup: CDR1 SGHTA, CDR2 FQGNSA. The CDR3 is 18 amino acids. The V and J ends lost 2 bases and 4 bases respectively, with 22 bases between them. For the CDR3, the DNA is TGTGCCAGCAGCTTATTGTGGGGGAGCGATACGGGGGCAGATACGCAGTATTTT. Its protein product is CASSLLWGSDTGADTQYF.